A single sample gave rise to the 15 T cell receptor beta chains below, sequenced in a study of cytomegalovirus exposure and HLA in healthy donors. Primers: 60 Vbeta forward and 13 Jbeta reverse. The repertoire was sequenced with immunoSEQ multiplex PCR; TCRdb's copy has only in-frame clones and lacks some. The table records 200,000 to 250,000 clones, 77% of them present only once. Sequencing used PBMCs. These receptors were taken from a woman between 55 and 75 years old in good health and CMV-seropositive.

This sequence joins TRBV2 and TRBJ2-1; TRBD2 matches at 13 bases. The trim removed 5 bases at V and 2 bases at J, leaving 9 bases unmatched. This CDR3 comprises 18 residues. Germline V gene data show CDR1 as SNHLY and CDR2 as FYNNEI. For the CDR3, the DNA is TGTGCCAGCAGTCCCTGGACTAGCGGGAGTCTAACCTACAATGAGCAGTTCTTC. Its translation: CASSPWTSGSLTYNEQFF.

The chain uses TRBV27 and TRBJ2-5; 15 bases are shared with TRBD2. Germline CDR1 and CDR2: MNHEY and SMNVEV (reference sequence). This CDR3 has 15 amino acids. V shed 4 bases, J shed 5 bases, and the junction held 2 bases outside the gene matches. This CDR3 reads CASSSGLAGGETQYF. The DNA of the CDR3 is TGTGCCAGCAGTTCGGGACTAGCGGGAGGCGAGACCCAGTACTTC.

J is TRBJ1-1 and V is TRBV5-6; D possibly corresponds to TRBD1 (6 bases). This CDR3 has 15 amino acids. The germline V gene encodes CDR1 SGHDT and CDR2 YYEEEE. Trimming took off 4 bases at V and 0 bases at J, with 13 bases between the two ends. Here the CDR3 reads CASSETTGMNTEAFF. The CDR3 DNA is TGTGCCAGCAGCGAGACCACAGGGATGAACACTGAAGCTTTCTTT.

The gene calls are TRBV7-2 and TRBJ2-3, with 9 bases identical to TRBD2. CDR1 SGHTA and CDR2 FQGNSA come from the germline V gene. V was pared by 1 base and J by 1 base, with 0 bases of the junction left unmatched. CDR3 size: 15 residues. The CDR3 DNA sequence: TGTGCCAGCAGCTTAGGCGGGGGGGGCACAGATACGCAGTATTTT. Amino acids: CASSLGGGGTDTQYF.

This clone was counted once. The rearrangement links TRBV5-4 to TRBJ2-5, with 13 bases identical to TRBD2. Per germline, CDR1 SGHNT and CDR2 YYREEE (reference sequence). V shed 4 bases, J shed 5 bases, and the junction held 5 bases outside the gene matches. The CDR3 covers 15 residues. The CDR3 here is CASSGRTSGSETQYF. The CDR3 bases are TGTGCCAGCAGCGGGCGGACTAGCGGGAGTGAGACCCAGTACTTC.

The DNA for the CDR3 is TGTGCCAGAAGCTTGTCGTGGTTCTTC. Protein sequence: CARSLSWFF. The chain employs TRBV5-3 and TRBJ2-1; D not certain. TRBV5-3 is an ORF, with its function uncertain. With 1 base removed from V and 15 bases from J, the gap between germline ends came to 5 bases. This CDR3 is 9 amino acids long.

The CDR3 protein is CSGKDGMNTQYF. CDR3 DNA: TGCAGCGGGAAGGACGGGATGAATACGCAGTATTTT. The chain recombines TRBV29-1 with TRBJ2-3; D may be TRBD2 (5 bases). Germline V gene lookup returns CDR1 SQVTM and CDR2 ANQGSEA. The CDR3 loop spans 12 amino acids. The V gene lost 7 bases and the J gene lost 7 bases, with 15 bases spanning the gap.

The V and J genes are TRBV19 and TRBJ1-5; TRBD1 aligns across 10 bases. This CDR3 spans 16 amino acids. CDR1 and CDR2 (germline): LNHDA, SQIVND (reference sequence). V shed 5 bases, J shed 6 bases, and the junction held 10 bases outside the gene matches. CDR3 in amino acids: CASSRRDRGEGQPQHF. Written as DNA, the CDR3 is TGTGCCAGTAGTCGCCGGGACAGGGGAGAGGGTCAGCCCCAGCATTTT.

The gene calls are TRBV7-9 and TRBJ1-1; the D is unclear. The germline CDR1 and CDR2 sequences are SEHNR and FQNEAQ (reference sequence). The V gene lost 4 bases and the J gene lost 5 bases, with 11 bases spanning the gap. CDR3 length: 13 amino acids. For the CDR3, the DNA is TGTGCCAGCAGCTCAGCAGACTGGACTGAAGCTTTCTTT. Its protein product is CASSSADWTEAFF.

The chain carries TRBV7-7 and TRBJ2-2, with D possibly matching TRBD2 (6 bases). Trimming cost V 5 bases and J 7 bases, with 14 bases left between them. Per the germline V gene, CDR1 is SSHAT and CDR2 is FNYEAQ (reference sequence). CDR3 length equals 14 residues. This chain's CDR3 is CASSPGTAGGELFF. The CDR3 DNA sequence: TGTGCCAGCAGCCCGGGGACTGCCGGCGGGGAGCTGTTTTTT. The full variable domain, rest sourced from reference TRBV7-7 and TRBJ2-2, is GAGVSQSPRYKVTKRGQDVTLRCDPISSHATLYWYQQALGQGPEFLTYFNYEAQPDKSGLPSDRFSAERPEGSISTLTIQRTEQRDSAMYRCASSPGTAGGELFFGEGSRLTVL.

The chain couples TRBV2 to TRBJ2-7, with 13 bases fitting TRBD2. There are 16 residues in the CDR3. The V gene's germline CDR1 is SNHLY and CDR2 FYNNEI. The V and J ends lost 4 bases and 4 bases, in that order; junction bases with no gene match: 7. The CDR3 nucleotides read TGTGCCAGCAGTGGGAGACTAGCGGGGGGTATGTACGAGCAGTACTTC. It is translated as CASSGRLAGGMYEQYF.

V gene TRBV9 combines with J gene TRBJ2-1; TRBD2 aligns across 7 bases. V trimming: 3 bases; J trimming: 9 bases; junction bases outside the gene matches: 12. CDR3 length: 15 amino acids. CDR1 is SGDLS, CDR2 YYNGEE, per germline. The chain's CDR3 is CASSARLALFGEQFF. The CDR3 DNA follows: TGTGCCAGCAGCGCGCGACTAGCCCTTTTCGGTGAGCAGTTCTTC.

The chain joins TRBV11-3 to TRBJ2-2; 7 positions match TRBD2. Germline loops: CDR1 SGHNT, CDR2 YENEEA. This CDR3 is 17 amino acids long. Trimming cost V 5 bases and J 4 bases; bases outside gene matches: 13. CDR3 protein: CASSPHISRELTGELFF. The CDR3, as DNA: TGTGCCAGCAGCCCACATATTTCGCGGGAGCTCACCGGGGAGCTGTTTTTT.

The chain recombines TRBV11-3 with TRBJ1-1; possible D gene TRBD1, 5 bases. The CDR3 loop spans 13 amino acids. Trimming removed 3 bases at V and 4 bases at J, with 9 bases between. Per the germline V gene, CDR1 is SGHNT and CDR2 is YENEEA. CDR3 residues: CASSFQGTTEAFF. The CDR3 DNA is TGTGCCAGCAGCTTCCAGGGTACCACTGAAGCTTTCTTT.

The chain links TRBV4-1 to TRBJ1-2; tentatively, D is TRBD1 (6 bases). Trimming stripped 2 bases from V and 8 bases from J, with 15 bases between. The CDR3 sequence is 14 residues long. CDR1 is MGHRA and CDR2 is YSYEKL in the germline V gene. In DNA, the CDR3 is TGCGCCAGCAGCCAAATACAGGGTTCGCGGGGCTACACCTTC. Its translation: CASSQIQGSRGYTF.